Included here is one TCR beta chain sequence, with context. The germline V gene has CDR1 MNHEY and CDR2 SMNVEV (reference sequence). V shed 5 bases and J shed 7 bases, with 17 bases lying between them. The CDR3 consists of 14 residues. TCRdb re-derived calls from the 5' RACE reads in MiXCR, one entry per CDR3 protein. The table includes around 55,000 distinct CDR3 sequences, 8% to 9.5% detected once. The data originate from a study of T-cell memory formation after mild COVID-19. Sequenced material: PBMCs or a T cell subset sorted from them (not recorded which). The chain carries TRBV27 and TRBJ2-5, with a weak D call TRBD2 (6 bases). This sequence originates from a man between 18 and 35 years old who had mild COVID-19 (a few samples of this study predate the infection). Cell type and time point are not known. The CDR3 here is CASSAMTSLGTQYF. The CDR3 region has the DNA TGTGCCAGCAGTGCCATGACTAGTTTAGGGACCCAGTACTTC.